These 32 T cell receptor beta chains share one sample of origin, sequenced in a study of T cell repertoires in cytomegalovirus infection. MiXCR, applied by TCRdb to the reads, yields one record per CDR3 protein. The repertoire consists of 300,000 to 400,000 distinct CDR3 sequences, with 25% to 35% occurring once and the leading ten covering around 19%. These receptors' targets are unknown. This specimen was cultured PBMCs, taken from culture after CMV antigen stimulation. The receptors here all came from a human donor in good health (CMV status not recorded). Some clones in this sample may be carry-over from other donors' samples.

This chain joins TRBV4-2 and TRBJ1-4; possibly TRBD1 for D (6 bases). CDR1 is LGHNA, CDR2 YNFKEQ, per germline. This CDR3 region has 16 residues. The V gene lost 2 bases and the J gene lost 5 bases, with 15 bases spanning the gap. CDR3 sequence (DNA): TGTGCCAGCAGCCAACAATCGACGGACAGAAATGAAAAACTGTTTTTT. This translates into CASSQQSTDRNEKLFF.

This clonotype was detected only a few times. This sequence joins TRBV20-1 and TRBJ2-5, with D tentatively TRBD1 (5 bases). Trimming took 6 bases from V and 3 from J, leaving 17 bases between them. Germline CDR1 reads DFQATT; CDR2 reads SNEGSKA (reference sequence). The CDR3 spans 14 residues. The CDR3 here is CSAHRMDTEETQYF. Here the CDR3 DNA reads TGCAGTGCCCACCGGATGGACACTGAAGAGACCCAGTACTTC.

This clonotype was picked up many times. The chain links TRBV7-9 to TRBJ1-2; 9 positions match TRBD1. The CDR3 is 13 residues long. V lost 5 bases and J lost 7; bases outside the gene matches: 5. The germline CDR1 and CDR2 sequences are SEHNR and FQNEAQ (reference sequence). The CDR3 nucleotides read TGTGCCAGCAGCCTGGGACAGGGATCTGGCTACACCTTC. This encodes CASSLGQGSGYTF. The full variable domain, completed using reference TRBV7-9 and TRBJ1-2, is DTGVSQNPRHKITKRGQNVTFRCDPISEHNRLYWYRQTLGQGPEFLTYFQNEAQLEKSRLLSDRFSAERPKGSFSTLEIQRTEQGDSAMYLCASSLGQGSGYTFGSGTRLTVV.

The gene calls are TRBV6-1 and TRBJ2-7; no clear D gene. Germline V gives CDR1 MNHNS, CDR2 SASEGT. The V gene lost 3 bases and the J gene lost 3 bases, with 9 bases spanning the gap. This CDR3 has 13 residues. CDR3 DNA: TGTGCCAGCAGTGAGACGGAAAACTACGAGCAGTACTTC. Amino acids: CASSETENYEQYF.

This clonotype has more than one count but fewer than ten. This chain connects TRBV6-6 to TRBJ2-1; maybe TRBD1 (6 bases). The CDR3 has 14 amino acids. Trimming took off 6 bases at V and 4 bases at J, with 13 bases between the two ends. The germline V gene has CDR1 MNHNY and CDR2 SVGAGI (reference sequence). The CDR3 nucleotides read TGTGCCAGCAGACAGGGTGAGGCATACAATGAGCAGTTCTTC. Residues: CASRQGEAYNEQFF.

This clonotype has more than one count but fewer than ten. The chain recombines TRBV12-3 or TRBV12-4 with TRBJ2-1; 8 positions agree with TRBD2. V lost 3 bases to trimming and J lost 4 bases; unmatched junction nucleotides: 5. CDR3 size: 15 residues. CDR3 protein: CASSFWREVYNEQFF. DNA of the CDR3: TGTGCCAGCAGTTTTTGGCGGGAGGTATACAATGAGCAGTTCTTC.

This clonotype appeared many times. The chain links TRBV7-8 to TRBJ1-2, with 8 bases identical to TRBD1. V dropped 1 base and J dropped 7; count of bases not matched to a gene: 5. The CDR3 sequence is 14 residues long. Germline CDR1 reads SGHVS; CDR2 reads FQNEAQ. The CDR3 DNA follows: TGTGCCAGCAGCTTAGATCAGGGGGCTGGTGGCTACACCTTC. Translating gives CASSLDQGAGGYTF.

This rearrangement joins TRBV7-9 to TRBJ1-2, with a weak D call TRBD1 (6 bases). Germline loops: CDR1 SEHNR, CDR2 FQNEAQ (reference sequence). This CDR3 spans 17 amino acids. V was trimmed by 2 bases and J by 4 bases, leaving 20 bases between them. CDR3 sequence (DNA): TGTGCCAGCAGCTTAAAATCCGGCGGGGGGGGCCGCTATGGCTACACCTTC. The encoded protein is CASSLKSGGGGRYGYTF.

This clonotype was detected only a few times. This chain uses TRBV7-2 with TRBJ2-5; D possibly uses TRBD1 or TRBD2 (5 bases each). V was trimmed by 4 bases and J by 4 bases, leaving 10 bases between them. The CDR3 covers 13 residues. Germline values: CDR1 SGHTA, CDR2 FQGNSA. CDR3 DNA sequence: TGTGCCAGCAGCTATGGGGGTCCAGAGACCCAGTACTTC. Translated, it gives CASSYGGPETQYF.

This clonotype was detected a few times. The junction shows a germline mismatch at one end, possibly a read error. For the CDR3, the DNA is TGTGCCAGCAGCTTGGTATCAGGAGATGGTTACACCTTC. Residues: CASSLVSGDGYTF. The J gene is TRBJ1-2, the V gene TRBV5-5; D gene unclear. This CDR3 has 13 amino acids. CDR1 SGHKS and CDR2 YYEKEE come from the germline V gene (reference sequence).

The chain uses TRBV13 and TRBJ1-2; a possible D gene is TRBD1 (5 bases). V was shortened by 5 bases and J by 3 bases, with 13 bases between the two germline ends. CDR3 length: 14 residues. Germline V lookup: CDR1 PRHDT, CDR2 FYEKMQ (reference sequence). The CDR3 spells CASSPVGGYYGYTF. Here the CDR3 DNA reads TGTGCCAGCAGCCCCGTGGGGGGGTACTATGGCTACACCTTC. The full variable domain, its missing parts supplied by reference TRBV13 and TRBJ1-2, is AAGVIQSPRHLIKEKRETATLKCYPIPRHDTVYWYQQGPGQDPQFLISFYEKMQSDKGSIPDRFSAQQFSDYHSELNMSSLELGDSALYFCASSPVGGYYGYTFGSGTRLTVV.

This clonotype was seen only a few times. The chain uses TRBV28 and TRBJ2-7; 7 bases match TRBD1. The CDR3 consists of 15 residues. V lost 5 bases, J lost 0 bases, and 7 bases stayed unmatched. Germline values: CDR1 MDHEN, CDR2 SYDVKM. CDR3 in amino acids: CASSAGTDGSYEQYF. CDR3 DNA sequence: TGTGCCAGCAGTGCTGGGACAGACGGCTCCTACGAGCAGTACTTC.

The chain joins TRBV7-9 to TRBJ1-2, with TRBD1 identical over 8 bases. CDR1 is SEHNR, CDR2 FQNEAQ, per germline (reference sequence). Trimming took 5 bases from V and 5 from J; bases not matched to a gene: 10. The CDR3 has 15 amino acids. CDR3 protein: CASSPSRDRTYGYTF. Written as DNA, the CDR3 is TGTGCCAGCAGCCCTTCGAGGGACAGGACTTATGGCTACACCTTC.

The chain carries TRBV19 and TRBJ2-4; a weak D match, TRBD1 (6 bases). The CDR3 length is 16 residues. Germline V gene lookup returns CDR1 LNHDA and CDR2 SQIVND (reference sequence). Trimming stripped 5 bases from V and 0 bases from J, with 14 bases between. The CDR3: CASSLGQRRAKNIQYF. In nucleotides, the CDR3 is TGTGCCAGTAGTCTTGGACAGCGTAGAGCCAAAAACATTCAGTACTTC. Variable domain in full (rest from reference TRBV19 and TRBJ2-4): DGGITQSPKYLFRKEGQNVTLSCEQNLNHDAMYWYRQDPGQGLRLIYYSQIVNDFQKGDIAEGYSVSREKKESFPLTVTSAQKNPTAFYLCASSLGQRRAKNIQYFGAGTRLSVL.

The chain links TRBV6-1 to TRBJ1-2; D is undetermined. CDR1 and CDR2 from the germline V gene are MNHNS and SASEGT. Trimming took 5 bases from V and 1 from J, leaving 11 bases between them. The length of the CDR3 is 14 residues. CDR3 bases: TGTGCCAGCAGTTTCGACGGGAATAACTATGGCTACACCTTC. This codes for CASSFDGNNYGYTF.

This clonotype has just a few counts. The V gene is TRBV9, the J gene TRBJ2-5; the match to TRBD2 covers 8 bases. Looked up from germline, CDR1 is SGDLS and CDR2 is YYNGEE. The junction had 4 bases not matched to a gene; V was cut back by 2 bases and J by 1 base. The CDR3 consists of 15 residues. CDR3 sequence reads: CASSVRTSGQETQYF. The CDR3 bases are TGTGCCAGCAGCGTCCGCACTAGCGGCCAAGAGACCCAGTACTTC. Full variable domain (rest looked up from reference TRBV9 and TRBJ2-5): DSGVTQTPKHLITATGQRVTLRCSPRSGDLSVYWYQQSLDQGLQFLIQYYNGEERAKGNILERFSAQQFPDLHSELNLSSLELGDSALYFCASSVRTSGQETQYFGPGTRLLVL.

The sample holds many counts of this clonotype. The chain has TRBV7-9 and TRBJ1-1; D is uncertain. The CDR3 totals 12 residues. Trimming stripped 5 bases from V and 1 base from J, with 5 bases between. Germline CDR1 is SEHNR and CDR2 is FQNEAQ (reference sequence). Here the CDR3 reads CASSLQNTEAFF. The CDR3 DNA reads TGTGCCAGCAGCCTACAGAACACTGAAGCTTTCTTT.

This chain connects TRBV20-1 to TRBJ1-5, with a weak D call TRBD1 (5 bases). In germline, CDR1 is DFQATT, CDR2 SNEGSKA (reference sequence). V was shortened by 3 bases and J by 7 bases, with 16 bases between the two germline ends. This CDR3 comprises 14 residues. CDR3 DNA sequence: TGCAGTGCTAGCCTCGGGCGTCGGGACCAGCCCCAGCATTTT. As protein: CSASLGRRDQPQHF.

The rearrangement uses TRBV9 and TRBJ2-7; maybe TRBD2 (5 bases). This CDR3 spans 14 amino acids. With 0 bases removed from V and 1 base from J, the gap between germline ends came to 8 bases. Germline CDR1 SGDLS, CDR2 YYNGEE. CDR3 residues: CASSVATGSYEQYF. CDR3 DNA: TGTGCCAGCAGCGTAGCTACGGGATCCTACGAGCAGTACTTC.

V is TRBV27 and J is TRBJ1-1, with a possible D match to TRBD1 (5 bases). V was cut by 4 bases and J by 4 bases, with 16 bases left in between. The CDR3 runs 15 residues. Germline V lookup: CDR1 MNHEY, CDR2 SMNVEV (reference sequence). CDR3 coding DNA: TGTGCCAGCAGTTCCGACGGGGGTGTTGGCACTGAAGCTTTCTTT. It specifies CASSSDGGVGTEAFF.

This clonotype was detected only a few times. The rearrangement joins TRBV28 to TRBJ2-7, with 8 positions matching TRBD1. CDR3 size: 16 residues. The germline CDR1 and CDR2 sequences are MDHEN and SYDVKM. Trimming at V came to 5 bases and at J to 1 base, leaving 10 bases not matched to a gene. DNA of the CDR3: TGTGCCAGCAGTCCCGGAGACAGGGGTATTTCCTACGAGCAGTACTTC. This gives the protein CASSPGDRGISYEQYF.

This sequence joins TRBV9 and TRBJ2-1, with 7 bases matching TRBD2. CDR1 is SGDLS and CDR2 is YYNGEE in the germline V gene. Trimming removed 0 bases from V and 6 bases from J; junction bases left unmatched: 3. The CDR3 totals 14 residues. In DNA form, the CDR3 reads TGTGCCAGCAGCGTAGTCGGGGGGTTCAATGAGCAGTTCTTC. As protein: CASSVVGGFNEQFF. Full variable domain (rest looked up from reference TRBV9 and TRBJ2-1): DSGVTQTPKHLITATGQRVTLRCSPRSGDLSVYWYQQSLDQGLQFLIQYYNGEERAKGNILERFSAQQFPDLHSELNLSSLELGDSALYFCASSVVGGFNEQFFGPGTRLTVL.

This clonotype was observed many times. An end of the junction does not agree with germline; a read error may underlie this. The CDR3 loop is CASMIRTGSTIYF. The DNA of the CDR3 is TGTGCCAGCATGATCCGGACAGGAAGCACCATATATTTT. The chain is built from TRBV6-1 and TRBJ1-3, with TRBD1 identical over 7 bases. Germline CDR1 and CDR2: MNHNS and SASEGT. The CDR3 runs to 13 residues.

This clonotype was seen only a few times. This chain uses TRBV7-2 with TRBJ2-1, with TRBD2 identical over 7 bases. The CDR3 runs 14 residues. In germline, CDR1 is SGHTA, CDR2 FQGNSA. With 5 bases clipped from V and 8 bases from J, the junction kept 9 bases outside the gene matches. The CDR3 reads CASSHPSGGDEQFF. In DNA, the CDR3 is TGTGCCAGCAGCCACCCTAGCGGTGGGGATGAGCAGTTCTTC. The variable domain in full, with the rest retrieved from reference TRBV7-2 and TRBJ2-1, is GAGVSQSPSNKVTEKGKDVELRCDPISGHTALYWYRQSLGQGLEFLIYFQGNSAPDKSGLPSDRFSAERTGGSVSTLTIQRTQQEDSAVYLCASSHPSGGDEQFFGPGTRLTVL.

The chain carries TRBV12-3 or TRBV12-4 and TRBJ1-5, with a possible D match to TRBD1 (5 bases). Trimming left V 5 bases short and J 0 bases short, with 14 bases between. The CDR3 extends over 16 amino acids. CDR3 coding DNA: TGTGCCAGCAGTCTGGGGGGGTCTCATAGCAATCAGCCCCAGCATTTT. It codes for CASSLGGSHSNQPQHF.

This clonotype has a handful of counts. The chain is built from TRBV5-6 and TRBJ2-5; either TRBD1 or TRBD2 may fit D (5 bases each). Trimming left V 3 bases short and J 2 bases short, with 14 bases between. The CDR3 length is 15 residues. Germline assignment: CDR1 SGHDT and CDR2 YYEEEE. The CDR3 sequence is CASSSPGTPQETQYF. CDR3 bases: TGTGCCAGCAGCTCCCCCGGGACCCCTCAAGAGACCCAGTACTTC. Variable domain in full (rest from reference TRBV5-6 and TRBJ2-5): DAGVTQSPTHLIKTRGQQVTLRCSPKSGHDTVSWYQQALGQGPQFIFQYYEEEERQRGNFPDRFSGHQFPNYSSELNVNALLLGDSALYLCASSSPGTPQETQYFGPGTRLLVL.

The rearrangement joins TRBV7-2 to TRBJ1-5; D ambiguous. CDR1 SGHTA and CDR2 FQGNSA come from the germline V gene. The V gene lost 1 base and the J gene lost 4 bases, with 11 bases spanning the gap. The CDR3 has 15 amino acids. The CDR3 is CASSLVSGPNQPQHF. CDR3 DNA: TGTGCCAGCAGCTTAGTTTCCGGGCCAAATCAGCCCCAGCATTTT.

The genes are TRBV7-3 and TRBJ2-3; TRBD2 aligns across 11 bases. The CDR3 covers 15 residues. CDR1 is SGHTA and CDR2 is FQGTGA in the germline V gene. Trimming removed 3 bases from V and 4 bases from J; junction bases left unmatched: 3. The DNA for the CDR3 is TGTGCCAGCAGCTTGGTAGCGGGGGGGCCAGATACGCAGTATTTT. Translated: CASSLVAGGPDTQYF.

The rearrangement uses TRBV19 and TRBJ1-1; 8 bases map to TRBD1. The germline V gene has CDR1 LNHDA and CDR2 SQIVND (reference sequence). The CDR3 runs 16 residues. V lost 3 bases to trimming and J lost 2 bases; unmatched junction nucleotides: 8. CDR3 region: CASSIPDRGDNTEAFF. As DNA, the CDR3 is TGTGCCAGTAGTATCCCCGACAGGGGTGACAACACTGAAGCTTTCTTT.

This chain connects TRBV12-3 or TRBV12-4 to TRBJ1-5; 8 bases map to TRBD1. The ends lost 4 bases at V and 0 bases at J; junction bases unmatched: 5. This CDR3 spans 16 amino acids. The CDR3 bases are TGTGCCAGCAGTTCACTACAGGGGGTTAGCAATCAGCCCCAGCATTTT. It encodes CASSSLQGVSNQPQHF.

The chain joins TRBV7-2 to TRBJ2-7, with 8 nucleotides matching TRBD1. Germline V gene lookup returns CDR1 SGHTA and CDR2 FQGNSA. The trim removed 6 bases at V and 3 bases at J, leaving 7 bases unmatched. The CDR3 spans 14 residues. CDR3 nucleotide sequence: TGTGCCAGCAGGCTCACAGGGGGTATCTACGAGCAGTACTTC. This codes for CASRLTGGIYEQYF.

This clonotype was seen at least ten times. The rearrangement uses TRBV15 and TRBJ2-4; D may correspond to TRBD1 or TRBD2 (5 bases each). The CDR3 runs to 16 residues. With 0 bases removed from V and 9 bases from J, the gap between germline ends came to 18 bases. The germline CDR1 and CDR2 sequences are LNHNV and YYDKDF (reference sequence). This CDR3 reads CATSRDQAGAEGIQYF. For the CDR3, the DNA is TGTGCCACCAGCAGAGATCAGGCCGGGGCCGAGGGCATTCAGTACTTC.